Below are 28 T cell receptor beta chains sequenced from a single sample in a study of shared clonotypes between healthy human individuals. The data were produced by immunoSEQ multiplex PCR, yet TCRdb's version contains in-frame clones alone and is incomplete. The sample lists some 1 million clones; about three quarters were seen once. Sequenced: memory CD4+ T cells sorted from blood. Subset reported: CD45RA-negative fraction. The receptors originated from a man between 18 and 35 years old in good health.

V is TRBV5-8 and J is TRBJ2-5; D is uncertain. Germline-derived CDR1 and CDR2 are SGHTS and YDEGEE. The V gene lost 4 bases and the J gene lost 4 bases, with 11 bases spanning the gap. CDR3 size: 13 residues. The CDR3 spells CASSRDQRETQYF. The CDR3 DNA is TGTGCCAGCAGCCGTGACCAGAGAGAGACCCAGTACTTC.

The gene calls are TRBV5-1 and TRBJ2-7; TRBD2 agrees at 8 bases. Germline CDR1 is SGHRS and CDR2 is YFSETQ. V shed 4 bases, J shed 2 bases, and the junction held 5 bases outside the gene matches. The CDR3 is 14 residues long. CDR3 region: CASSIVGGAYEQYF. The CDR3 DNA is TGCGCCAGCAGCATCGTCGGGGGGGCCTACGAGCAGTACTTC.

The chain employs TRBV11-2 and TRBJ1-1, with 8 positions matching TRBD1. V gave up 5 bases and J gave up 3 bases; unmatched junction bases: 8. Germline V gene data show CDR1 as SGHAT and CDR2 as FQNNGV. CDR3 size: 15 residues. The CDR3 reads CASSPPHRGDTEAFF. DNA of the CDR3: TGTGCCAGCAGCCCCCCCCACAGGGGGGACACTGAAGCTTTCTTT.

In nucleotides, the CDR3 is TGTGCCTGGGGCCAGACTAGCGGTCCAGCAGATACGCAGTATTTT. This gives the protein CAWGQTSGPADTQYF. The chain joins TRBV30 to TRBJ2-3, with 9 positions matching TRBD2. The length of the CDR3 is 15 residues. After removal of 5 bases from V and 4 bases from J, the junction contained 10 bases not matched to a gene. CDR1 GTSNPN and CDR2 SVGIG come from the germline V gene (reference sequence). Combining the CDR3 with reference TRBV30 and TRBJ2-3 gives the whole variable domain SQTIHQWPATLVQPVGSPLSLECTVEGTSNPNLYWYRQAAGRGLQLLFYSVGIGQISSEVPQNLSASRPQDRQFILSSKKLLLSDSGFYLCAWGQTSGPADTQYFGPGTRLTVL.

This chain joins TRBV7-2 and TRBJ1-5; D gene unclear. The germline V and J ends were trimmed by 1 base and 0 bases, with 7 bases remaining between them. The CDR3 has 15 residues. Germline lookup yields CDR1 SGHTA and CDR2 FQGNSA. CDR3 DNA sequence: TGTGCCAGCAGCTTAGTTCCGGGTAGCAATCAGCCCCAGCATTTT. Protein: CASSLVPGSNQPQHF.

The V and J genes are TRBV6-6 and TRBJ1-2; TRBD1 matches at 7 bases. The CDR3 covers 13 residues. Trimming removed 2 bases from V and 3 bases from J; junction bases left unmatched: 0. Germline-derived CDR1 and CDR2 are MNHNY and SVGAGI (reference sequence). CDR3 protein: CASSYDRDYGYTF. The DNA for the CDR3 is TGTGCCAGCAGTTACGACAGGGACTATGGCTACACCTTC.

The V and J genes are TRBV19 and TRBJ1-6; 7 nucleotides align to TRBD1. Germline values: CDR1 LNHDA, CDR2 SQIVND (reference sequence). The junction had 6 bases not matched to a gene; V was cut back by 3 bases and J by 7 bases. CDR3 length equals 15 residues. CDR3 region: CASSIRDSRNSPLHF. The CDR3 DNA reads TGTGCCAGTAGTATTAGGGACAGTCGGAATTCACCCCTCCACTTT.

This chain uses TRBV6-1 with TRBJ1-6; D call uncertain. Germline V gene data show CDR1 as MNHNS and CDR2 as SASEGT. The V gene lost 1 base and the J gene lost 1 base, with 5 bases spanning the gap. This CDR3 is 15 amino acids long. In nucleotides, the CDR3 is TGTGCCAGCAGTGAAGGGGGATCCTATAATTCACCCCTCCACTTT. This gives the protein CASSEGGSYNSPLHF.

The genes are TRBV6-1 and TRBJ2-2; D possibly uses TRBD1 or TRBD2 (5 bases each). The CDR3 covers 15 residues. Trimming took 6 bases from V and 7 from J, leaving 18 bases between them. Looked up from germline, CDR1 is MNHNS and CDR2 is SASEGT. The CDR3 is CASRDPGPRIGELFF. For the CDR3, the DNA is TGTGCCAGCAGGGACCCGGGACCTAGAATCGGGGAGCTGTTTTTT.

The V and J genes are TRBV19 and TRBJ1-2; TRBD1 aligns across 7 bases. Germline CDR1 is LNHDA and CDR2 is SQIVND (reference sequence). The CDR3 is made up of 15 amino acids. Trimming cost V 3 bases and J 4 bases; bases outside gene matches: 8. The CDR3 region is CASSMVGRGSYGYTF. CDR3 DNA sequence: TGTGCCAGTAGTATGGTGGGCAGGGGGTCCTATGGCTACACCTTC.

The V and J genes are TRBV6-5 and TRBJ2-5; D perhaps matches TRBD2 (6 bases). The DNA end is a closer match to TRBJ2-7, so the J assignment may be wrong. The CDR3 has 15 amino acids. Germline lookup yields CDR1 MNHEY and CDR2 SVGAGI. CDR3 residues: CASSYAPGGTYEQYF. The CDR3, as DNA: TGTGCCAGCAGTTACGCCCCCGGGGGTACCTACGAGCAGTACTTC.

The CDR3 sequence: CASSRQWADTQYF. The CDR3 DNA sequence: TGTGCCAGCAGTAGGCAGTGGGCAGATACGCAGTATTTT. The V and J genes are TRBV6-1 and TRBJ2-3; D uncertain. Trimming shortened V by 5 bases and J by 4 bases, and 10 bases separated the two germline ends. Germline V gene sequence: CDR1 MNHNS, CDR2 SASEGT. The CDR3 is 13 residues long.

In regard to this clone: This specimen includes other DNA sequences encoding the same CDR3. CDR3 protein: CASSFAGSGTGELFF. CDR3 in DNA: TGCGCCAGCAGCTTTGCGGGATCGGGTACCGGGGAGCTGTTTTTT. The chain combines TRBV5-1 with TRBJ2-2; possibly TRBD2 for D (6 bases). The V gene lost 2 bases and the J gene lost 5 bases, with 13 bases spanning the gap. Germline loops: CDR1 SGHRS, CDR2 YFSETQ. The CDR3 loop spans 15 amino acids.

The chain uses TRBV6-6 and TRBJ2-7; TRBD2 might be the D (5 bases). Trimming shortened V by 9 bases and J by 2 bases, and 17 bases separated the two germline ends. Per the germline V gene, CDR1 is MNHNY and CDR2 is SVGAGI (reference sequence). This CDR3 is built from 14 residues. The CDR3 bases are TGTGCCAGGGGTGAGGGCCGACGGACCTACGAGCAGTACTTC. It yields the protein CARGEGRRTYEQYF.

V is TRBV21-1 and J is TRBJ2-1; TRBD2 reflects the table's D call only, with no check against the DNA. TRBV21-1 is shown as a pseudogene. This CDR3 is built from 21 residues. This CDR3 is CASSNRAGTLAALPEFTEQFF. Written as DNA, the CDR3 is TGTGCCAGCAGCAATCGGGCAGGGACACTAGCGGCTCTCCCTGAGTTCACTGAGCAGTTCTTC.

Only a few counts were recorded for this clone. The chain couples TRBV4-1 to TRBJ2-3; D uncertain. The germline V gene encodes CDR1 MGHRA and CDR2 YSYEKL. V dropped 1 base and J dropped 5 bases, with 13 bases sitting between them. The CDR3 has 15 amino acids. The CDR3 protein is CASSQAEQARDTQYF. The CDR3 nucleotides read TGCGCCAGCAGCCAAGCGGAGCAGGCTAGAGATACGCAGTATTTT.

DNA for the CDR3: TGTGCCAGCTCACCAGCGAACGGCAATCAGCCCCAGCATTTT. It yields the protein CASSPANGNQPQHF. The gene calls are TRBV18 and TRBJ1-5; no firm D call. CDR1 is KGHSH, CDR2 LQKENI, per germline. This CDR3 has 14 amino acids. The germline V and J ends were trimmed by 2 bases and 2 bases, with 7 bases remaining between them.

This chain connects TRBV28 to TRBJ2-3, with D possibly TRBD2 on 7 matching bases. This CDR3 region has 15 residues. V was cut by 2 bases and J by 1 base, with 10 bases left in between. The germline V gene encodes CDR1 MDHEN and CDR2 SYDVKM. The CDR3 loop is CASSLGGGRTDTQYF. The CDR3 DNA reads TGTGCCAGCAGTTTAGGCGGGGGCCGCACAGATACGCAGTATTTT.

The V call is TRBV30, the J call TRBJ2-3, with 9 bases fitting TRBD1. The CDR3 runs to 14 residues. V gave up 5 bases and J gave up 6 bases; unmatched junction bases: 9. Germline CDR1 reads GTSNPN; CDR2 reads SVGIG (reference sequence). The CDR3 coding sequence is TGTGCCTGGGCCGGGACAGGGAATGGCGATACGCAGTATTTT. This encodes CAWAGTGNGDTQYF.

The chain has TRBV7-9 and TRBJ1-1; D ambiguous. This CDR3 is 11 amino acids long. Germline CDR1 and CDR2: SEHNR and FQNEAQ (reference sequence). V was trimmed by 4 bases and J by 3 bases, leaving 3 bases between them. The CDR3: CASSSYTEAFF. The CDR3 DNA is TGTGCCAGCAGCTCGTACACTGAAGCTTTCTTT.

J is TRBJ2-7 and V is TRBV27, with 11 nucleotides matching TRBD1. V trimming: 4 bases; J trimming: 4 bases; junction bases outside the gene matches: 3. Per germline, CDR1 MNHEY and CDR2 SMNVEV (reference sequence). The CDR3 is made up of 14 amino acids. CDR3 loop: CASSSGTGGYEQYF. CDR3 in DNA: TGTGCCAGCAGTTCTGGGACAGGGGGGTACGAGCAGTACTTC.

The rearrangement uses TRBV19 and TRBJ2-7; 7 nucleotides agree with TRBD1. The CDR3 is made up of 19 amino acids. Germline loops: CDR1 LNHDA, CDR2 SQIVND (reference sequence). Trimming at V came to 6 bases and at J to 1 base, leaving 21 bases not matched to a gene. CDR3 DNA sequence: TGTGCCAGTAGCCCGAGGGGAAGGGGGCCGATGCCTAATTCCTACGAGCAGTACTTC. Amino acids: CASSPRGRGPMPNSYEQYF.

The chain couples TRBV7-8 to TRBJ2-7; the match to TRBD2 covers 12 bases. The CDR3 sequence is 16 residues long. The germline V gene encodes CDR1 SGHVS and CDR2 FQNEAQ. V shed 4 bases, J shed 2 bases, and the junction held 6 bases outside the gene matches. CDR3 residues: CASSSGRLAGAYEQYF. The DNA for the CDR3 is TGTGCCAGCAGCTCCGGGCGACTAGCGGGAGCCTACGAGCAGTACTTC.

The V gene is TRBV19, the J gene TRBJ1-1; D is perhaps TRBD1 (5 bases). V was clipped by 5 bases and J by 1 base, with 11 bases between them. Looked up from germline, CDR1 is LNHDA and CDR2 is SQIVND (reference sequence). The CDR3 runs to 14 residues. CDR3 amino acids: CASSGTRANTEAFF. CDR3 sequence (DNA): TGTGCCAGTAGTGGGACTAGGGCGAACACTGAAGCTTTCTTT.

J is TRBJ1-2 and V is TRBV6-5, with D hard to call. Germline V gene data show CDR1 as MNHEY and CDR2 as SVGAGI. V lost 7 bases and J lost 2, with 8 bases in between. This CDR3 contains 12 residues. CDR3 bases: TGTGCCAGCACCCCAAGAAACTATGGCTACACCTTC. Protein product: CASTPRNYGYTF.

This clone was detected only once. The chain employs TRBV5-5 and TRBJ1-1; a weak D match, TRBD1 (5 bases). CDR3 length: 15 residues. The ends were cut back, 1 base at V and 0 bases at J, with 10 bases in the middle. Germline V gives CDR1 SGHKS, CDR2 YYEKEE (reference sequence). CDR3 nucleotides: TGTGCCAGCAGCTTGCAGGGATTAATGAACACTGAAGCTTTCTTT. Its translation: CASSLQGLMNTEAFF.

V and J are TRBV2 and TRBJ2-7, with D tentatively TRBD2 (5 bases). The V gene lost 2 bases and the J gene lost 7 bases, with 18 bases spanning the gap. This CDR3 region has 15 residues. CDR1 and CDR2 (germline): SNHLY, FYNNEI. The CDR3 reads CASSESSRSLDEQYF. CDR3 nucleotide sequence: TGTGCCAGCAGTGAATCTAGCAGGAGTCTTGATGAGCAGTACTTC.

The gene calls are TRBV11-3 and TRBJ2-3, with D uncertain. Germline V gene data show CDR1 as SGHNT and CDR2 as YENEEA. The CDR3 is made up of 14 amino acids. With 4 bases removed from V and 0 bases from J, the gap between germline ends came to 8 bases. The CDR3 protein is CASSSHASTDTQYF. CDR3 nucleotide sequence: TGTGCCAGCAGCTCCCACGCTAGCACAGATACGCAGTATTTT.